The source of this T cell receptor (beta chain) is a study of T cells expressing NK-cell markers. The CDR3 is 15 amino acids. Germline lookup yields CDR1 MNHEY and CDR2 SVGEGT. Reanalyzing the 5' RACE reads, TCRdb keeps one entry per CDR3 protein, without DNA. Here the sample table reports approximately 440,000 distinct CDR3 sequences. Sequences were obtained from blood T cells: a sorted CD56 or NKG2C T cell subset, CD4+ or CD8+ T cells, or bulk PBMC T cells (not recorded which). This TCR came from a woman between 45 and 65 years old in good health. The rearrangement links TRBV6-2 or TRBV6-3 to TRBJ2-1; TCRdb names TRBD2, which stays unverified in the absence of DNA. CDR3 sequence reads: CASRLALRSYNEQFF.